This paragraph covers one TCR beta chain sequence. The V gene lost 4 bases and the J gene lost 5 bases, with 12 bases spanning the gap. Germline loops: CDR1 SGHRS, CDR2 YFSETQ. The CDR3 consists of 13 residues. The data were obtained in a study of blood T cell repertoires in COVID-19. Repertoires were generated with immunoSEQ multiplex PCR, while TCRdb's copy carries only in-frame clones and drops some. The sample gives about 380,000 clones, more than 75% of which show up once; approximately 1.2% is in the top ten. The chain is built from TRBV5-1 and TRBJ2-5; possibly TRBD1 for D (6 bases). The sample comprised PBMCs or T cells enriched from blood (not recorded which). The sequence was collected from a young man who had recovered from COVID-19. CDR3 sequence (DNA): TGCGCCAGCAGCCCGACAGGTTTGGAGACCCAGTACTTC. Amino acid sequence: CASSPTGLETQYF.